The sequence of this TCR beta chain was determined in a study of early stage breast cancer tumors. The CDR3 loop spans 15 amino acids. CDR1 SGHRS and CDR2 YFSETQ come from the germline V gene. V shed 1 base, J shed 8 bases, and the junction held 4 bases outside the gene matches. Method: immunoSEQ multiplex PCR; TCRdb's copy keeps in-frame clones and lacks some. The table includes tens of thousands of clones, about 90% detected once. The V call is TRBV5-1, the J call TRBJ2-1, with 12 bases fitting TRBD2. This clonotype originated in a person aged 65 to 79 with breast cancer. Sequencing was done on a sample of blood. CDR3 residues: CASSLQTSGSDEQFF. The CDR3 region has the DNA TGCGCCAGCAGCTTGCAGACTAGCGGGAGTGATGAGCAGTTCTTC.